This T cell receptor (beta chain) was found in a study of vaccination and CD4 T cells after COVID-19. There are a few counts of this clonotype. No antigen is known for it. Recorded positive PCR dates fall between March and December 2020, preceding US Alpha, Beta and Delta variants. CDR1 and CDR2 (germline): MNHNS, SASEGT. The CDR3 runs to 14 residues. Losses at the gene ends were 7 bases for V and 5 bases for J; bases not matched to a gene: 10. Broader study findings: Of the reactive clones in convalescent patients, a median about 90% showed up only post-vaccination. Median SARS-CoV-2-reactive clonotype numbers rose nonsignificantly, about 20 to 38. Convalescent patients had 304 of 307 vaccine-specific clones showing spike mono-reactivity.

Each CDR3 protein gets one entry after TCRdb re-called the PCR reads with MiXCR. The profile shows 20,000 to 25,000 distinct CDR3 sequences, roughly 62% of them singletons. The source material was CD4+ T cells from blood, sampled before SARS-CoV-2 vaccination. V and J are TRBV6-1 and TRBJ2-7; 8 nucleotides agree with TRBD1. This clonotype originated in a human donor who had recovered from COVID-19. The CDR3 protein is CASKFGQGSDEQYF. In DNA, the CDR3 is TGTGCCAGCAAATTTGGACAGGGTAGCGACGAGCAGTACTTC.